The 29 T cell receptor beta chains reported below all come from one sample, sequenced in a study of response to subunit inactivated influenza vaccine. Each CDR3 protein gets one entry after TCRdb re-called the RT-PCR reads with MiXCR. The repertoire consists of about 160,000 distinct CDR3 sequences, with around 9.9% occurring once and the leading ten covering around 11%. The sample in question was non-naive T cells sorted from PBMCs, obtained more than 35 days after vaccination. Receptor source: a man between 50 and 59 years old who received an inactivated influenza vaccine.

The chain couples TRBV11-2 to TRBJ2-3; TRBD2 matches 8 bases. Germline V gene lookup returns CDR1 SGHAT and CDR2 FQNNGV. With V trimmed by 5 bases and J by 6 bases, 13 bases remained unmatched. CDR3 length: 16 amino acids. The CDR3 sequence: CASSVPFGRGRDTQYF. The CDR3 nucleotides are TGTGCCAGCAGCGTCCCCTTCGGGAGGGGGAGGGATACGCAGTATTTT.

The rearrangement links TRBV12-3 or TRBV12-4 to TRBJ1-1; 8 nucleotides agree with TRBD1. The CDR3 has 13 residues. Losses at the gene ends were 6 bases for V and 5 bases for J; bases not matched to a gene: 5. The CDR3 DNA sequence: TGTGCCAGCAGCGGACAGGGATGGACTGAAGCTTTCTTT. Protein sequence: CASSGQGWTEAFF.

This clonotype has just a few counts. The chain recombines TRBV4-2 with TRBJ1-2; a possible D gene is TRBD1 (6 bases). CDR1 is LGHNA, CDR2 YNFKEQ, per germline. Trimming stripped 0 bases from V and 3 bases from J, with 17 bases between. This CDR3 is 17 amino acids long. CDR3 in amino acids: CASSQEPSGGAYYGYTF. The CDR3 coding sequence is TGTGCCAGCAGCCAAGAACCGTCCGGGGGGGCCTACTATGGCTACACCTTC.

This clonotype was found many times. V and J are TRBV28 and TRBJ1-5; maybe TRBD1 (5 bases). The CDR3 covers 16 residues. Germline CDR1 is MDHEN and CDR2 is SYDVKM. V shed 4 bases and J shed 6 bases, with 19 bases lying between them. CDR3 sequence reads: CASSSASFQGRQPQHF. In DNA form, the CDR3 reads TGTGCCAGCAGTTCCGCTTCATTCCAGGGCCGTCAGCCCCAGCATTTT.

In this sample, this clonotype turned up many times. The chain is built from TRBV5-6 and TRBJ2-1; the match to TRBD2 covers 7 bases. CDR1 is SGHDT and CDR2 is YYEEEE in the germline V gene. The CDR3 has 15 residues. Unmatched junction bases numbered 7, after V lost 1 base and J lost 6 bases. CDR3 DNA: TGTGCCAGCAGCTTGCTTAGCGGGTCCCCCAATGAGCAGTTCTTC. It specifies CASSLLSGSPNEQFF.

This clonotype was found many times. The V gene is TRBV6-2 or TRBV6-3, the J gene TRBJ2-1; 9 bases line up with TRBD2. Germline CDR1 and CDR2: MNHEY and SVGEGT. The CDR3 runs 15 residues. The ends lost 6 bases at V and 9 bases at J; junction bases unmatched: 12. The CDR3 protein is CASSIPGLAFFEQFF. CDR3 nucleotides: TGTGCCAGCAGCATACCGGGACTAGCTTTCTTTGAGCAGTTCTTC.

Ten or more counts support this clonotype. The rearrangement joins TRBV12-3 or TRBV12-4 to TRBJ1-2, with 7 positions matching TRBD1. CDR3 length equals 13 residues. Trimming took 3 bases from V and 8 from J; bases not matched to a gene: 6. The CDR3 region is CASSLGTAGGYTF. The CDR3 coding sequence is TGTGCCAGCAGTTTGGGGACAGCGGGAGGCTACACCTTC.

The J gene is TRBJ1-3, the V gene TRBV6-2 or TRBV6-3, with D hard to call. The germline V gene encodes CDR1 MNHEY and CDR2 SVGEGT. This CDR3 is 14 amino acids long. Trimming pared 7 bases from V and 0 bases from J, leaving 10 bases between. DNA of the CDR3: TGTGCCAGCATACCGAGCGGCTCTGGAAACACCATATATTTT. It yields the protein CASIPSGSGNTIYF.

This clonotype was picked up many times. The chain joins TRBV7-2 to TRBJ2-3; D not resolved. Germline assignment: CDR1 SGHTA and CDR2 FQGNSA. V dropped 5 bases and J dropped 1 base, with 10 bases sitting between them. This CDR3 spans 14 amino acids. CDR3 sequence reads: CASSLLGGTDTQYF. The DNA of the CDR3 is TGTGCCAGCAGCCTTCTTGGAGGCACAGATACGCAGTATTTT.

The rearrangement joins TRBV3-1 to TRBJ1-2, with D tentatively TRBD1 (6 bases). CDR1 LGHDT and CDR2 YNNKEL come from the germline V gene (reference sequence). V lost 8 bases, J lost 0 bases, and 13 bases lay in between. This CDR3 spans 14 amino acids. CDR3 DNA sequence: TGTGCCAGCCGCAACAGGGCCGCTAACTATGGCTACACCTTC. Its translation: CASRNRAANYGYTF.

To note about this clonotype: The conserved closing phenylalanine or tryptophan is absent in this CDR3, likely reflecting a read error. V gene TRBV5-4 combines with J gene TRBJ2-2, with 8 bases fitting TRBD2. The V and J ends lost 6 bases and 5 bases, in that order; junction bases with no gene match: 0. This CDR3 region has 12 residues. Germline V CDR1 and CDR2: SGHNT, YYREEE (reference sequence). Here the CDR3 DNA reads TGTGCCAGCACGGGGGGGACCGGGGAGCTGTTTTCT. Translating it yields CASTGGTGELFS.

This clonotype has a count of ten or more. This chain links TRBV29-1 with TRBJ2-1; 16 bases are shared with TRBD2. V shed 6 bases and J 13 bases; nucleotides not matched to a gene: 3. Germline V gives CDR1 SQVTM, CDR2 ANQGSEA. This CDR3 comprises 12 residues. CDR3 sequence (DNA): TGCAGCGTCGGGACTAGCGGGAGGGCCCAGTTCTTC. Amino acid sequence: CSVGTSGRAQFF.

This clonotype was recorded at least ten times. The chain joins TRBV7-2 to TRBJ1-2, with 7 nucleotides matching TRBD1. The CDR3 length is 14 residues. Per the germline V gene, CDR1 is SGHTA and CDR2 is FQGNSA. V lost 6 bases and J lost 3; bases outside the gene matches: 7. The CDR3, as DNA: TGTGCCAGCAGAGACGACAGGGTGTACTATGGCTACACCTTC. This translates into CASRDDRVYYGYTF.

This chain joins TRBV4-3 and TRBJ1-2; D not certain. Per germline, CDR1 LGHNA and CDR2 YSLEER. With 10 bases removed from V and 8 bases from J, the gap between germline ends came to 20 bases. The CDR3 spans 13 residues. CDR3 amino acids: CAIHFDGYGGYTF. As DNA, the CDR3 is TGCGCCATCCACTTCGACGGGTACGGGGGCTACACCTTC.

This clonotype was recorded many times. The chain recombines TRBV5-1 with TRBJ2-3, with no clear D. The CDR3 is 14 amino acids. With 5 bases removed from V and 0 bases from J, the gap between germline ends came to 10 bases. CDR1 and CDR2 from the germline V gene are SGHRS and YFSETQ. The CDR3 protein is CASSITQSTDTQYF. CDR3 sequence (DNA): TGCGCCAGCAGTATTACCCAGAGCACAGATACGCAGTATTTT.

This chain uses TRBV28 with TRBJ1-1; D not resolved. Germline CDR1 reads MDHEN; CDR2 reads SYDVKM. CDR3 length: 15 amino acids. The V and J ends lost 5 bases and 0 bases respectively, with 13 bases between them. CDR3 DNA: TGTGCCAGCAGTCCCGACCCAGGTATGAACACTGAAGCTTTCTTT. Its translation: CASSPDPGMNTEAFF.

J is TRBJ2-1 and V is TRBV27; unclear D gene. CDR3 length: 15 amino acids. Germline CDR1 reads MNHEY; CDR2 reads SMNVEV (reference sequence). Trimming pared 5 bases from V and 0 bases from J, leaving 11 bases between. CDR3 sequence: CASSVKMSSYNEQFF. CDR3 coding DNA: TGTGCCAGCAGTGTCAAGATGAGCTCCTACAATGAGCAGTTCTTC.

CDR3 in amino acids: CASSYGRGVTDTQYF. In nucleotides, the CDR3 is TGTGCCAGCAGTTACGGACGGGGGGTCACAGATACGCAGTATTTT. The gene calls are TRBV6-5 and TRBJ2-3; 7 bases match TRBD2. J was trimmed by 2 bases and V by 2 bases; bases with no gene match: 4. The CDR3 contains 15 residues. Germline lookup yields CDR1 MNHEY and CDR2 SVGAGI.

This clonotype came up a few times. The rearrangement links TRBV27 to TRBJ2-5; D gene unclear. The CDR3 totals 16 residues. The V gene lost 0 bases and the J gene lost 2 bases, with 13 bases spanning the gap. Germline CDR1 MNHEY, CDR2 SMNVEV (reference sequence). The CDR3 protein is CASSLSTALKQETQYF. In nucleotides, the CDR3 is TGTGCCAGCAGTTTATCCACAGCGCTCAAACAAGAGACCCAGTACTTC.

There are a few counts of this clonotype. This chain links TRBV3-1 with TRBJ2-1; 7 bases line up with TRBD2. J was trimmed by 5 bases and V by 3 bases; bases with no gene match: 4. The CDR3 spans 14 residues. The germline CDR1 and CDR2 sequences are LGHDT and YNNKEL (reference sequence). CDR3 in amino acids: CASSQGGRNNEQFF. The CDR3 coding sequence is TGTGCCAGCAGCCAGGGCGGGAGAAACAATGAGCAGTTCTTC.

This chain uses TRBV7-8 with TRBJ2-1; D ambiguous. This CDR3 has 14 residues. Deletions cut 5 bases from V and 0 bases from J, with 8 bases between. Germline V gene lookup returns CDR1 SGHVS and CDR2 FQNEAQ. The CDR3 spells CASSPRSSYNEQFF. DNA of the CDR3: TGTGCCAGCAGCCCAAGGAGCTCCTACAATGAGCAGTTCTTC.

The table lists this clonotype with a few counts. V gene TRBV20-1 combines with J gene TRBJ2-1, with 11 bases fitting TRBD2. From germline, CDR1 is DFQATT and CDR2 SNEGSKA (reference sequence). The J segment lost 8 bases and the V segment lost 2 bases, leaving 5 bases of the junction unmatched. CDR3 length: 14 residues. Here the CDR3 DNA reads TGCAGTGCTAGACTTACTAGCGGGAGAGATGAGCAGTTCTTC. Protein sequence: CSARLTSGRDEQFF.

This clonotype was seen a few times. The rearrangement uses TRBV28 and TRBJ2-1; 9 nucleotides align to TRBD2. The CDR3 loop spans 14 amino acids. Germline trimming cut 10 bases from V and 6 bases from J; bases unmatched to any gene: 10. The germline gives CDR1 MDHEN, CDR2 SYDVKM. In nucleotides, the CDR3 is TGTGCCATTACGGCGGGGGGGCCTGGCAATGAGCAGTTCTTC. This encodes CAITAGGPGNEQFF.

In its sample, this clonotype was seen a few times. The J gene is TRBJ1-1, the V gene TRBV4-1; no reliable D call. The V gene lost 1 base and the J gene lost 2 bases, with 14 bases spanning the gap. Germline V gene lookup returns CDR1 MGHRA and CDR2 YSYEKL. The CDR3 runs 16 residues. The CDR3 DNA follows: TGCGCCAGCAGCCAAGGGTGGGCGCGGGGTAACACTGAAGCTTTCTTT. This codes for CASSQGWARGNTEAFF.

In this sample, this clonotype turned up a few times. The V call is TRBV12-3 or TRBV12-4, the J call TRBJ2-7; D is possibly TRBD1 or TRBD2 (6 bases each). The CDR3 has 14 residues. V was cut by 6 bases and J by 3 bases, with 15 bases left in between. CDR3 amino acids: CASREGGGYYEQYF. The CDR3 DNA sequence: TGTGCCAGCAGAGAGGGGGGCGGGTACTACGAGCAGTACTTC.

Only one count was recorded for this clonotype. This chain joins TRBV7-9 and TRBJ2-3; 7 bases align to TRBD2. The germline gives CDR1 SEHNR, CDR2 FQNEAQ (reference sequence). This CDR3 has 15 residues. V was clipped by 1 base and J by 1 base; unmatched bases: 2. CDR3 sequence: CASSLDGGGTDTQYF. DNA for the CDR3: TGTGCCAGCAGCTTAGATGGGGGGGGCACAGATACGCAGTATTTT.

This clonotype was observed a handful of times. The chain carries TRBV6-1 and TRBJ2-7, with 8 positions matching TRBD1. The CDR3 has 15 residues. Germline V gene sequence: CDR1 MNHNS, CDR2 SASEGT. The V and J ends lost 2 bases and 3 bases, in that order; junction bases with no gene match: 6. The CDR3 reads CASSERTGSFYEQYF. CDR3 bases: TGTGCCAGCAGTGAACGGACAGGGAGTTTCTACGAGCAGTACTTC.

This clonotype was found a few times. V is TRBV5-4 and J is TRBJ1-1; D is ambiguous. V was trimmed by 3 bases and J by 1 base, leaving 7 bases between them. The CDR3 runs 13 residues. The germline V gene has CDR1 SGHNT and CDR2 YYREEE (reference sequence). The chain's CDR3 is CASSSAPNTEAFF. CDR3 DNA: TGTGCCAGCAGCTCCGCTCCGAACACTGAAGCTTTCTTT.

This clonotype showed up many times. The chain joins TRBV7-2 to TRBJ2-7; TRBD2 matches at 9 bases. V was clipped by 1 base and J by 4 bases; unmatched bases: 8. CDR1 and CDR2 from the germline V gene are SGHTA and FQGNSA. The CDR3 has 16 residues. Here the CDR3 reads CASSLVAGGIGYEQYF. The CDR3 DNA reads TGTGCCAGCAGCTTAGTCGCGGGGGGGATCGGGTACGAGCAGTACTTC.